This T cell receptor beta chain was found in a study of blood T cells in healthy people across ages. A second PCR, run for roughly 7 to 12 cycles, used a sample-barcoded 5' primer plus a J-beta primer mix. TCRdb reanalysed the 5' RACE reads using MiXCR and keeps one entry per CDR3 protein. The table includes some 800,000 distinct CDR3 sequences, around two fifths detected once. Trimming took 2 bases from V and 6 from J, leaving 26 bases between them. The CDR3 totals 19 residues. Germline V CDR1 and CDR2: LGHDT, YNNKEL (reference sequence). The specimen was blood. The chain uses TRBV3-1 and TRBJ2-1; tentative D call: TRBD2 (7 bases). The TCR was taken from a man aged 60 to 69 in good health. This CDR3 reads CASSQTRGAGRARGNEQFF. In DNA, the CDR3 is TGTGCCAGCAGCCAAACCCGGGGGGCAGGGCGAGCCCGGGGCAATGAGCAGTTCTTC.